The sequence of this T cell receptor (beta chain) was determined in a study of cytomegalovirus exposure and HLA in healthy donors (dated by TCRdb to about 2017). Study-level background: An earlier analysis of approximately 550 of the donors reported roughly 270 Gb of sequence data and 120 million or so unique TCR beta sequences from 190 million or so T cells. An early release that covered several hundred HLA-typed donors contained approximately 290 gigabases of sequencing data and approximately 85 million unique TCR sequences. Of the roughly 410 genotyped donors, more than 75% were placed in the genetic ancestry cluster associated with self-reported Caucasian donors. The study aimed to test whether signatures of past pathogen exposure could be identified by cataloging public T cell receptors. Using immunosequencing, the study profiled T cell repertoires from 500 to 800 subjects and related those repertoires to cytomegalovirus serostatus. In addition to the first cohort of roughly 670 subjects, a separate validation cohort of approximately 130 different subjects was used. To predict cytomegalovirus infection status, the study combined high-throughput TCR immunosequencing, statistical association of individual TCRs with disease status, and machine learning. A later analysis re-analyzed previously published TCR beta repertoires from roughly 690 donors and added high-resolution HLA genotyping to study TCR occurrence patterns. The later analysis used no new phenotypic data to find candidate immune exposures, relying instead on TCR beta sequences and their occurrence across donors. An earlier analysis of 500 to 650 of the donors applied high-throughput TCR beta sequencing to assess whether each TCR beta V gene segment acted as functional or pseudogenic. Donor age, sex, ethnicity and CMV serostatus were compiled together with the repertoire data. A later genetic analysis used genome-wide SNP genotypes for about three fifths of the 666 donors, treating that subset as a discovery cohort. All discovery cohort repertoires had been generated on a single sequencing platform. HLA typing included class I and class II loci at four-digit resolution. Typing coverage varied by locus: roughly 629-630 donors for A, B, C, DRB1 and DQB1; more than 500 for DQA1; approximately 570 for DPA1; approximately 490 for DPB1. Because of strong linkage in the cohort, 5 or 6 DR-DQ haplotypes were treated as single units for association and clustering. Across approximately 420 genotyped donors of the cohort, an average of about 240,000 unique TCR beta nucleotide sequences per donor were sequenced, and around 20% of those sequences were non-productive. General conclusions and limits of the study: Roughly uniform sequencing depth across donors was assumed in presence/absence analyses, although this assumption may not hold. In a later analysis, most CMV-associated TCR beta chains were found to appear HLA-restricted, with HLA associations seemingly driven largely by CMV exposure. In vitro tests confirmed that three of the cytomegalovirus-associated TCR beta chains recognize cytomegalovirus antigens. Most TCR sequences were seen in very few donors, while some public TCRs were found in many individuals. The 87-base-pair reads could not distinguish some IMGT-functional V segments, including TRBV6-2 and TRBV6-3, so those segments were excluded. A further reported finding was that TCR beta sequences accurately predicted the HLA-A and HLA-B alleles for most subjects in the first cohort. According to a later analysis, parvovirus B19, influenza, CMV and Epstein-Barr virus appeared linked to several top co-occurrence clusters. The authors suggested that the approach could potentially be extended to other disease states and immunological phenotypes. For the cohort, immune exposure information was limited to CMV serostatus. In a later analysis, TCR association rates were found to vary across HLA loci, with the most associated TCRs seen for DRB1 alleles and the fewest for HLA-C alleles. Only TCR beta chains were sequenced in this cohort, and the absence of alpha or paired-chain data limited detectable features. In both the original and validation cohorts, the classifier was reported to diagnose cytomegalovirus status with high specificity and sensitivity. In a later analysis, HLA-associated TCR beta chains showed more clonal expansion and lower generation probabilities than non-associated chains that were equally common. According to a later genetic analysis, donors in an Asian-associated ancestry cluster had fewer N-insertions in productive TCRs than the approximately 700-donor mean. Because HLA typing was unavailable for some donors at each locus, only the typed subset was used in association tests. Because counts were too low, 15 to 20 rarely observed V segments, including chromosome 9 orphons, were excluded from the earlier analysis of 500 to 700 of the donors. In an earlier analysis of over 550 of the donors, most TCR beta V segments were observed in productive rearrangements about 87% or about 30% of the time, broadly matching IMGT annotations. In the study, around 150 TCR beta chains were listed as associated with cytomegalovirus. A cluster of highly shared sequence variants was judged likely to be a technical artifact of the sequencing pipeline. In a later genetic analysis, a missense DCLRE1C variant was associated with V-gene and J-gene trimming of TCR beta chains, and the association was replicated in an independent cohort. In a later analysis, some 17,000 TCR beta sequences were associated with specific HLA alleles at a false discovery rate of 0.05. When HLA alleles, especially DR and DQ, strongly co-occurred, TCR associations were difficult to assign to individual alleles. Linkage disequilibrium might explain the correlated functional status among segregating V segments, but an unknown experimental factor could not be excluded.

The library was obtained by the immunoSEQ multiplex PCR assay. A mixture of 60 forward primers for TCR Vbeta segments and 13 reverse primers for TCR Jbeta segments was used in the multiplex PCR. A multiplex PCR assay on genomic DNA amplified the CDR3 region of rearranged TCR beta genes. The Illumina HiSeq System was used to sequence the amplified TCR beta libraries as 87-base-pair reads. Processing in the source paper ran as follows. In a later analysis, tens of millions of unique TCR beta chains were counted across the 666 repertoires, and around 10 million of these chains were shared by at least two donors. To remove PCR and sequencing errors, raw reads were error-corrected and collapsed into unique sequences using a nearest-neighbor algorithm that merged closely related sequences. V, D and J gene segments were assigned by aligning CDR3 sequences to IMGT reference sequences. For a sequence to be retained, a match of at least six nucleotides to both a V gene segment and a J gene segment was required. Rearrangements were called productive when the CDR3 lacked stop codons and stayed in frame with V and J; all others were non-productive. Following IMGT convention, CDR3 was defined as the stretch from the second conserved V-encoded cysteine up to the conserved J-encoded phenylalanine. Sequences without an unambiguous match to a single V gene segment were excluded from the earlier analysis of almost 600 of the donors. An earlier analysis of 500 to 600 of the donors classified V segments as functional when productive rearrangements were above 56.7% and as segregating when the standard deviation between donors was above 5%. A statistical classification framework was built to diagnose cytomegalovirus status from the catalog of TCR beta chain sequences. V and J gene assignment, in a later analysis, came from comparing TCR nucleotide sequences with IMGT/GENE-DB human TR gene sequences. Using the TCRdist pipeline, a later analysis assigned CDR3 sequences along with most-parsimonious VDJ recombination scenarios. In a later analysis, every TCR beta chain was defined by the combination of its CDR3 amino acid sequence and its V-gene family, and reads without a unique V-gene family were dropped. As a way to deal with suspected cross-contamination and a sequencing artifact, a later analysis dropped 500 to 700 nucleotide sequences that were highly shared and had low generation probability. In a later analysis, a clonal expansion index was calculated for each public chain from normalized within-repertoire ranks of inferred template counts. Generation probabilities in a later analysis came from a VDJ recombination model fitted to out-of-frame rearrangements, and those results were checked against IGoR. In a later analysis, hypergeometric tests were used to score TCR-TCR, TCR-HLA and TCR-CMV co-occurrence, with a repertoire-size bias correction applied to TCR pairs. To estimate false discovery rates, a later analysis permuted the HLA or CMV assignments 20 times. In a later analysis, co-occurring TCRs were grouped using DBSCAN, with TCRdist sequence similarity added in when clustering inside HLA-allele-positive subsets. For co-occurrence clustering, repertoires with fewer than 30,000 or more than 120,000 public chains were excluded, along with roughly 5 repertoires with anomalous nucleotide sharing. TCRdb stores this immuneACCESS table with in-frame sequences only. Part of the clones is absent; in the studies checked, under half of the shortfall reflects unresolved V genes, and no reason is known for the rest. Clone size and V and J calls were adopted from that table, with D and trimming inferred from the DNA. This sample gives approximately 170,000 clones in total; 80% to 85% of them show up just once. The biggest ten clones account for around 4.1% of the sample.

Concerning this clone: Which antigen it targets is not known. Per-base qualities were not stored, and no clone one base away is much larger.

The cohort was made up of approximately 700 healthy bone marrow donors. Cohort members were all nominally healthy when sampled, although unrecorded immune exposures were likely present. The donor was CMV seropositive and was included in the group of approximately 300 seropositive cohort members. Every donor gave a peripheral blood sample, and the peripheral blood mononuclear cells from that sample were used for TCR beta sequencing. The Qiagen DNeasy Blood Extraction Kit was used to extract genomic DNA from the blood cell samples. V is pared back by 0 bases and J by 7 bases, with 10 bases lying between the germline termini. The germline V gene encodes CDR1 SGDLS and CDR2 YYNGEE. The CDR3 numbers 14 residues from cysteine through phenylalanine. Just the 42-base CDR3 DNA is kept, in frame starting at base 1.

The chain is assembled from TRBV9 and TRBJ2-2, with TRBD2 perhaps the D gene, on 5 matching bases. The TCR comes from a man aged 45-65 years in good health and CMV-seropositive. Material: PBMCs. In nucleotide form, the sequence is TGTGCCAGCAGCGTAGGCCCCGGGGACGGGGAGCTGTTTTTT. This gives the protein CASSVGPGDGELFF.